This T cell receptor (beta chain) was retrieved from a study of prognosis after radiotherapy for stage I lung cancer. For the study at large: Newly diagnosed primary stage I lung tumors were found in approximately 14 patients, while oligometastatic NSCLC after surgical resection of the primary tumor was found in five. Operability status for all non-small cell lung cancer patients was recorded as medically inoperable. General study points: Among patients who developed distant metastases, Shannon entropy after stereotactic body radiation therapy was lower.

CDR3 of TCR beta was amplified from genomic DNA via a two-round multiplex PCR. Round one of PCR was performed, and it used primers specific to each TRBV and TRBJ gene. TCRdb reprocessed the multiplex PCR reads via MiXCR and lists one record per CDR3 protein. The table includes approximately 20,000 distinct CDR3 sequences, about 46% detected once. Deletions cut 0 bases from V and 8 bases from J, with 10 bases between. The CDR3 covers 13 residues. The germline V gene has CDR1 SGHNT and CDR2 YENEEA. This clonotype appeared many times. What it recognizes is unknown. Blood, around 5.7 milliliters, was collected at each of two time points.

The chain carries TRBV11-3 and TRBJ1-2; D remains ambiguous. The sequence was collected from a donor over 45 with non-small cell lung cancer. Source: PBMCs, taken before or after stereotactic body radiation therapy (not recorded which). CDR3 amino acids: CASSLDEGSGYTF. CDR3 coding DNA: TGTGCCAGCAGCTTAGATGAGGGATCCGGCTACACCTTC. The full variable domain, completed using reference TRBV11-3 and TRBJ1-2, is EAGVVQSPRYKIIEKKQPVAFWCNPISGHNTLYWYLQNLGQGPELLIRYENEEAVDDSQLPKDRFSAERLKGVDSTLKIQPAELGDSAVYLCASSLDEGSGYTFGSGTRLTVV.